This T cell receptor (beta chain) came from a study of CD8 T cells in ankylosing spondylitis. The trim removed 3 bases at V and 0 bases at J, leaving 4 bases unmatched. The CDR3 covers 14 residues. The germline V gene has CDR1 DFQATT and CDR2 SNEGSKA (reference sequence). TCRdb processed the 5' RACE reads anew with MiXCR; each CDR3 protein has one entry. The top ten clones hold over 5.5% of a sample with 150,000 to 200,000 distinct CDR3 sequences, roughly 31% of them seen once. The sample was synovial fluid, either unsorted or a sorted T cell fraction (not recorded which). The chain joins TRBV20-1 to TRBJ1-1, with 7 bases aligning to TRBD1. The source is a male donor with ankylosing spondylitis. The DNA for the CDR3 is TGCAGTGCTAGTTCGGGACAGATGAACACTGAAGCTTTCTTT. Protein product: CSASSGQMNTEAFF.